These 4 T cell receptor beta chains were all obtained from the same sample, sequenced in a study of beta chain features in type 1 diabetes (dated by TCRdb to 2017 to 2018). Receptor amplification or capture employed the immunoSEQ multiplex PCR assay. The entire amount of isolated RNA was reverse transcribed using the High Capacity cDNA Reverse Transcription Kit, so the sequenced TCRB transcripts were expressed ones. TCRdb limited this immuneACCESS table to in-frame rearrangements with V and J called. A share of clones is missing; checked studies link under half to unresolved V genes, and the rest is unexplained. For this sample the table gives hundreds of thousands of clones, of which about 14% were detected only once. About 6.6% of the sample is taken by the ten largest. Sequencing was done on a sample of central memory CD4+ T cells from blood. These receptors were obtained from a man aged 25-45 years in good health.

This clone has a handful of counts. CDR3 region: CASRANEQFF. The CDR3 nucleotides read TGTGCCAGTAGGGCGAATGAGCAGTTCTTC. The V call is TRBV19, the J call TRBJ2-1; no firm D call. In germline, CDR1 is LNHDA, CDR2 SQIVND (reference sequence). V was cut by 6 bases and J by 7 bases, with 4 bases left in between. This CDR3 is built from 10 residues. Full variable domain (rest looked up from reference TRBV19 and TRBJ2-1): DGGITQSPKYLFRKEGQNVTLSCEQNLNHDAMYWYRQDPGQGLRLIYYSQIVNDFQKGDIAEGYSVSREKKESFPLTVTSAQKNPTAFYLCASRANEQFFGPGTRLTVL.

The chain is built from TRBV2 and TRBJ2-7; 10 nucleotides line up with TRBD1. J was trimmed by 2 bases and V by 6 bases; bases with no gene match: 4. Germline CDR1 is SNHLY and CDR2 is FYNNEI. The CDR3 length is 14 residues. CDR3 protein: CASRWGQGTYEQYV. The CDR3 bases are TGTGCCAGCAGATGGGGACAGGGGACCTACGAGCAGTACGTC.

The chain joins TRBV6-1 to TRBJ2-6; D gene ambiguous. There are 15 residues in the CDR3. Trimming took off 2 bases at V and 1 base at J, with 6 bases between the two ends. CDR1 is MNHNS and CDR2 is SASEGT in the germline V gene. As DNA, the CDR3 is TGTGCCAGCAGTGAATCTGCGTCTGGGGCCAACGTCCTGACTTTC. Encoded protein: CASSESASGANVLTF.

This chain joins TRBV10-3 and TRBJ1-5; TRBD1 might be the D (6 bases). Trimming removed 5 bases from V and 1 base from J, with 12 bases in between. This CDR3 is 15 amino acids long. CDR1 is ENHRY, CDR2 SYGVKD, per germline. CDR3 sequence (DNA): TGTGCCATCAGTTCGAAAGGACAGAGCAATCAGCCCCAGCATTTT. Its translation is CAISSKGQSNQPQHF.